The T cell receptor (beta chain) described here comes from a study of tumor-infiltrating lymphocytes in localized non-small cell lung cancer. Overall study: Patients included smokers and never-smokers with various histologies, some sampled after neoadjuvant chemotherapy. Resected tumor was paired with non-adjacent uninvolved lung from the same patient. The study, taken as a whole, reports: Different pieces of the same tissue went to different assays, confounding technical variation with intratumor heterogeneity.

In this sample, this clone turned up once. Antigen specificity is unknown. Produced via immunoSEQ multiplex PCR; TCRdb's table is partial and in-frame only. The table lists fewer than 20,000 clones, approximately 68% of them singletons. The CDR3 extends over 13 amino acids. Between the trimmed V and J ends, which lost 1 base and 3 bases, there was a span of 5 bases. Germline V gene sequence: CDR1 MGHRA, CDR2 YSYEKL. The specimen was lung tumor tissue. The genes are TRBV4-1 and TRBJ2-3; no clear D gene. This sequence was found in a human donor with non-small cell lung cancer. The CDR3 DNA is TGCGCCAGCAGCCAAGGGGCGACAGATACGCAGTATTTT. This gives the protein CASSQGATDTQYF.